This TCR beta chain was identified in a study of blood T cell repertoires in COVID-19. For the study at large: T cells, B-cell-depleted T cells, or PBMCs supplied cDNA or gDNA.

TCRdb keeps only in-frame clones here, not all; method: immunoSEQ multiplex PCR. The table includes some 150,000 clones, about 87% detected once. The CDR3 consists of 16 residues. Germline CDR1 is GTSNPN and CDR2 is SVGIG (reference sequence). The V end lost 0 bases, the J end lost 3 bases, and 17 bases lay between the germline ends. In this sample, this clone turned up once. The sample taken for sequencing was peripheral blood. V gene TRBV30 combines with J gene TRBJ1-1; no reliable D call. The source of this sequence is a man aged 45 to 65 who had recovered from COVID-19. The CDR3 nucleotides are TGTGCCTGGAGTGTACTAACGATGGTCGGGGACACTGAAGCTTTCTTT. Translation: CAWSVLTMVGDTEAFF.